The clone carrying this T cell receptor (beta chain) was counted a few times. This sample was taken from a study of blood T cell repertoires in COVID-19. Study summary: Acute and convalescent COVID-19 samples came from the United States, Italy and Spain.

In the source study's methods: Nucleated cell counts were estimated from reference gene primer amplification. Sequencing was performed with immunoSEQ multiplex PCR; in TCRdb, only in-frame clones are kept and a portion is missing. The V and J calls and clone size come from that table; D and trimming were worked out from the DNA. In the table there are 150,000 to 160,000 clones, roughly 78% of which are singletons. CDR3 length: 15 residues. V shed 6 bases and J shed 7 bases, with 21 bases lying between them. Germline CDR1 reads MGHDK; CDR2 reads SYGVNS. Specimen: peripheral blood. J is TRBJ1-1 and V is TRBV25-1, with unresolved D. The origin of this receptor is an older man with acute or convalescent COVID-19. This CDR3 is CASRDTGRMSGEAFF. The DNA of the CDR3 is TGTGCCAGCAGGGATACCGGGAGGATGAGTGGTGAAGCTTTCTTT.